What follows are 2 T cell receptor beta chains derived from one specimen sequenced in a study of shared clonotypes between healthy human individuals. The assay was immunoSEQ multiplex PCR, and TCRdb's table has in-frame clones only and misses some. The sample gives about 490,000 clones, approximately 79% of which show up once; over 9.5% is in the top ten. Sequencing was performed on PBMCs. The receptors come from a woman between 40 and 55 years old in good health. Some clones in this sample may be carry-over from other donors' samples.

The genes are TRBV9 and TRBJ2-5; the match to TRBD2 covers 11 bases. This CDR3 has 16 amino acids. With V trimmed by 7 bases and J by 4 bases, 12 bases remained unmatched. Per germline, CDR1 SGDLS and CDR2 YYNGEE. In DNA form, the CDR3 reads TGTGCCAGCGGAGGTAGCGGGAGGGCCGGAGGAGAGACCCAGTACTTC. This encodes CASGGSGRAGGETQYF.

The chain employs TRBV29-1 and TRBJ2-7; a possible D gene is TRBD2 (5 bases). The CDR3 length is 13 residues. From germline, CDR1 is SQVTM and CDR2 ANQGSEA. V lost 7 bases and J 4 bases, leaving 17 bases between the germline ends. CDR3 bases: TGCAGCGCCATTGCCCCCCGGGGTTACGAGCAGTACTTC. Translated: CSAIAPRGYEQYF.